The clone carrying this TCR beta chain was seen many times. These data come from a study of quantifying T cell responses using KT2 cells. Study context: Reverse transcription used primers in the TCR alpha and beta constant regions.

Known numbers of the T cell clone KT2 were added to PBMC. The germline CDR1 and CDR2 sequences are SEHNR and FQNEAQ (reference sequence). Trimming removed 1 base from V and 5 bases from J, with 14 bases in between. CDR3 length: 15 amino acids. A single-stranded UMI oligo with SP2 sequence was ligated to cDNA 3' ends. The first PCR ran 3 to 5 cycles with an equimolar RC1.1 and RC1.2 beta primer mix. TCRdb re-analysed the UMI-ligation and nested PCR reads in MiXCR, keeping a single row per CDR3 protein. The table lists about 33,000 distinct CDR3 sequences, 10% of them singletons. This receptor was identified in a human donor. Input material: PBMCs spiked with cells of the T cell clone KT2. The J gene is TRBJ1-1, the V gene TRBV7-9; D gene ambiguous. The CDR3 loop reads CASSLERGSGTEAFF. The CDR3 DNA reads as TGTGCCAGCAGCTTAGAGCGGGGTTCGGGGACTGAAGCTTTCTTT.